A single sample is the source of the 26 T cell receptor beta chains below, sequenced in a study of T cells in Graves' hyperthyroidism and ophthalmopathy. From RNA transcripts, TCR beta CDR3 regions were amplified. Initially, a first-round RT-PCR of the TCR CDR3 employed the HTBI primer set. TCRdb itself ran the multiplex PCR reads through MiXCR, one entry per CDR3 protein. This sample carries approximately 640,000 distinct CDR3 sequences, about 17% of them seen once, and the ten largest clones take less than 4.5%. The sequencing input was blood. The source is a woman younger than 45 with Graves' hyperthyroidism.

The CDR3 DNA reads as TGCAGTGCTAGAGGGACGGTTGGAAATCAGCCCCAGCATTTT. Amino acid sequence: CSARGTVGNQPQHF. The chain combines TRBV20-1 with TRBJ1-5; no clear D. CDR1 and CDR2 (germline): DFQATT, SNEGSKA (reference sequence). The CDR3 has 14 residues. V was trimmed by 1 base and J by 4 bases, leaving 11 bases between them.

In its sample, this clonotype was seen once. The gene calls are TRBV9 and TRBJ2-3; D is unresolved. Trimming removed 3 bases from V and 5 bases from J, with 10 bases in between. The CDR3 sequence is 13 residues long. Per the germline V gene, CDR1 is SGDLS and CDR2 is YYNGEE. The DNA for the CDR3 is TGTGCCAGCAGCGGAAGTAACGGAGATACGCAGTATTTT. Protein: CASSGSNGDTQYF.

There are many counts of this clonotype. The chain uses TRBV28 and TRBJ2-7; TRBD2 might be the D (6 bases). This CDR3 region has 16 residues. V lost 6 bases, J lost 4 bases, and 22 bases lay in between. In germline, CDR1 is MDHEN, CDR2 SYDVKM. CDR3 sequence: CASRESLAPRLYEQYF. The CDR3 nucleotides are TGTGCCAGCAGGGAAAGCCTAGCGCCAAGATTATACGAGCAGTACTTC.

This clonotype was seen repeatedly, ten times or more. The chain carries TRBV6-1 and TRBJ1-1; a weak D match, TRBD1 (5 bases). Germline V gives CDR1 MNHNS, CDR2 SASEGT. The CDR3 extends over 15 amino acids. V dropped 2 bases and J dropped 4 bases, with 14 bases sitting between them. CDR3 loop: CASSEKVTGATEAFF. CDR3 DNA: TGTGCCAGCAGTGAAAAGGTAACAGGTGCCACTGAAGCTTTCTTT.

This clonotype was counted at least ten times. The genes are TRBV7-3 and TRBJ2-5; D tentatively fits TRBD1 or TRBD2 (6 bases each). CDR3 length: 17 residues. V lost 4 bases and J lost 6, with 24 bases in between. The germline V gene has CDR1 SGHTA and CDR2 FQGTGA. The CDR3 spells CASSSGGGTAAKKTQYF. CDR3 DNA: TGTGCCAGCAGCTCTGGGGGCGGGACGGCCGCTAAGAAGACCCAGTACTTC.

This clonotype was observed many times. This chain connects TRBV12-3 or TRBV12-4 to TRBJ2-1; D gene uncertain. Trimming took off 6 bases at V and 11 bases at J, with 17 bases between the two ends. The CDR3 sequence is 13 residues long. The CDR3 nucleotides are TGTGCCAGCAGCCGACAATTAGGCACCCAGCAGTTCTTC. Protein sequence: CASSRQLGTQQFF.

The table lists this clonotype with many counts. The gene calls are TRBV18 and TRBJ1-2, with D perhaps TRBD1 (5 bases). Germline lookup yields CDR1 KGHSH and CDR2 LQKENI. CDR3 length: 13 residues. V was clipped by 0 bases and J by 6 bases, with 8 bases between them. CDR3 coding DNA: TGTGCCAGCTCACCACCCATAGGGGATGGCTACACCTTC. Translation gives CASSPPIGDGYTF.

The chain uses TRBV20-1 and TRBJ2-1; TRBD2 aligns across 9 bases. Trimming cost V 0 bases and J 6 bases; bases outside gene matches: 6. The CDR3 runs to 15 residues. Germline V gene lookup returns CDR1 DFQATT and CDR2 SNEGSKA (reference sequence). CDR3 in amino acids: CSARDMREGRNEQFF. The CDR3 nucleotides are TGCAGTGCTAGAGATATGCGGGAGGGGCGCAATGAGCAGTTCTTC.

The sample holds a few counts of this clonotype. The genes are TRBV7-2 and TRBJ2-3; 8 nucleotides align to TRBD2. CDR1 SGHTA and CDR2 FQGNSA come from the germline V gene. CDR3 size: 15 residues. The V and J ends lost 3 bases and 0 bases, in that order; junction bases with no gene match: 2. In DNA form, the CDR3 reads TGTGCCAGCAGCTTCCTAGCGGGCAGCACAGATACGCAGTATTTT. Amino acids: CASSFLAGSTDTQYF.

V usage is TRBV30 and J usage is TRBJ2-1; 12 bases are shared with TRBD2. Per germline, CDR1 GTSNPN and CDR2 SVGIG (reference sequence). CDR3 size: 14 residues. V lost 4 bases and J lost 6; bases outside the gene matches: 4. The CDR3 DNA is TGTGCCTGGAAGACTAGCGGGAGTATCAATGAGCAGTTCTTC. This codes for CAWKTSGSINEQFF.

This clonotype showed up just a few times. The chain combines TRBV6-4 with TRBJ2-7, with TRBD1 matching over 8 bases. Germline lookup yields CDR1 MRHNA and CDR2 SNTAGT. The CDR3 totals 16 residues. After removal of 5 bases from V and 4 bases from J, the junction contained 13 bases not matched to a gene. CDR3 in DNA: TGTGCCAGCAGTCGACAGGGGAGAAGGGGTGGATACGAGCAGTACTTC. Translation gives CASSRQGRRGGYEQYF.

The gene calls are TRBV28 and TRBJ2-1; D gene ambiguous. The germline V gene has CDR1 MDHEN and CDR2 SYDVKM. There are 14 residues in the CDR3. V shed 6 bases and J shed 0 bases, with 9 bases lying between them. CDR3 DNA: TGTGCCAGCAGGGAACAGAGCTCCTACAATGAGCAGTTCTTC. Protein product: CASREQSSYNEQFF.

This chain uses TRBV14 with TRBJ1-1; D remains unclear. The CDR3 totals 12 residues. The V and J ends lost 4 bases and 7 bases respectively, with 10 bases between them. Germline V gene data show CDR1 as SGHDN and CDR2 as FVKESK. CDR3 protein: CASSRVRSEAFF. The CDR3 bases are TGTGCCAGCAGCCGCGTACGGAGTGAAGCTTTCTTT.

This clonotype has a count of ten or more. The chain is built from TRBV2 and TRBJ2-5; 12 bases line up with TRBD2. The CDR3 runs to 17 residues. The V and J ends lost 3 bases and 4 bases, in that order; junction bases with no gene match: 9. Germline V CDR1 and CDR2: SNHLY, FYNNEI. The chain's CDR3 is CASSEIGLAGWGETQYF. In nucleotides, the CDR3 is TGTGCCAGCAGTGAGATTGGACTAGCGGGATGGGGAGAGACCCAGTACTTC.

This CDR3 reads CASSYEREGWETQYF. CDR3 bases: TGTGCCAGCAGTTATGAGCGGGAGGGTTGGGAGACCCAGTACTTC. The chain employs TRBV6-1 and TRBJ2-5, with 10 nucleotides matching TRBD2. Germline trimming cut 5 bases from V and 5 bases from J; bases unmatched to any gene: 8. Per germline, CDR1 MNHNS and CDR2 SASEGT. There are 15 residues in the CDR3.

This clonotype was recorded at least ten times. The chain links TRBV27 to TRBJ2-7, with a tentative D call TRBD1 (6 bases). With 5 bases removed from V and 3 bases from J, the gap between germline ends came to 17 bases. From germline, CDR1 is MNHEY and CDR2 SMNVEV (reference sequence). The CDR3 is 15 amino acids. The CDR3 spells CASSVNRAGDYEQYF. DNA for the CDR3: TGTGCCAGCAGTGTCAACCGGGCAGGGGACTACGAGCAGTACTTC.

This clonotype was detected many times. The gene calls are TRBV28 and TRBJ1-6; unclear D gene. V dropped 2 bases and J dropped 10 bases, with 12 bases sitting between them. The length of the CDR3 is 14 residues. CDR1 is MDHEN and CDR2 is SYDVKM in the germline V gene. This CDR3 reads CASSLTLVDSPLHF. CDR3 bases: TGTGCCAGCAGTTTAACTCTCGTGGACTCACCCCTCCACTTT.

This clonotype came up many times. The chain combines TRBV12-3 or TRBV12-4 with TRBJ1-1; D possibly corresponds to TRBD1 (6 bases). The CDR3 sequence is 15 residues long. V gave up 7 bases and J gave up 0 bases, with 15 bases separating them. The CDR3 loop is CASTGGGQLNTEAFF. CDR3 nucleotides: TGTGCCAGCACGGGGGGAGGACAGTTGAACACTGAAGCTTTCTTT.

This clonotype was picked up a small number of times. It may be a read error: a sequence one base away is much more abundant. The CDR3: CASRPTSGSSYDEQFF. The CDR3 DNA is TGTGCCAGCAGGCCCACTAGCGGGAGTTCCTACGATGAGCAGTTCTTC. J is TRBJ2-1 and V is TRBV12-3 or TRBV12-4; 11 nucleotides line up with TRBD2. The CDR3 is made up of 16 amino acids.

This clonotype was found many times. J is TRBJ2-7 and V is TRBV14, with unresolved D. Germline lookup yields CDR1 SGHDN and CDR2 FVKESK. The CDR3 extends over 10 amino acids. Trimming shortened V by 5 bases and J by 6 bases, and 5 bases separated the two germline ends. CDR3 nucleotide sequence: TGTGCCAGCAGCAAGCCCGAGCAGTACTTC. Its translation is CASSKPEQYF.

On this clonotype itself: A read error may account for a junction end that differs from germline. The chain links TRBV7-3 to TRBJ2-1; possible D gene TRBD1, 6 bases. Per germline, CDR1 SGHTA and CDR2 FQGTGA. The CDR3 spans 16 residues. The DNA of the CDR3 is TGCGCCAGCAGCCAGATGGCCGGACAGCCCTACAATGAGCAGTTCTTC. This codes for CASSQMAGQPYNEQFF.

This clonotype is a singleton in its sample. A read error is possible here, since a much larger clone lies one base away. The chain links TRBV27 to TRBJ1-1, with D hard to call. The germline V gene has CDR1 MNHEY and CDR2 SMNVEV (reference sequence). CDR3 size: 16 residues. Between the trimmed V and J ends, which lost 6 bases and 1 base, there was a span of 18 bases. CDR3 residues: CASSGYPSGQNTEAFF. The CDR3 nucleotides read TGTGCCAGCAGCGGTTACCCGTCCGGCCAGAACACTGAAGCTTTCTTT.

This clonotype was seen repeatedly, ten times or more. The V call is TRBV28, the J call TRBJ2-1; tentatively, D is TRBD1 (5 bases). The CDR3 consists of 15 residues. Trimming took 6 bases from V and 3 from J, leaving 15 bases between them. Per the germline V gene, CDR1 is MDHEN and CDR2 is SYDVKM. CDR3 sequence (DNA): TGTGCCAGCAGCCCTCCCCCAGGGAACTACAATGAGCAGTTCTTC. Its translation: CASSPPPGNYNEQFF.

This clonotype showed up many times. The CDR3 DNA is TGCGCCAGCAGGGGGGGGTCCAATGAGCAGTTCTTC. Its protein is CASRGGSNEQFF. This chain joins TRBV5-1 and TRBJ2-1, with 7 bases identical to TRBD2. Germline values: CDR1 SGHRS, CDR2 YFSETQ. J was trimmed by 6 bases and V by 5 bases; bases with no gene match: 2. This CDR3 is built from 12 residues.

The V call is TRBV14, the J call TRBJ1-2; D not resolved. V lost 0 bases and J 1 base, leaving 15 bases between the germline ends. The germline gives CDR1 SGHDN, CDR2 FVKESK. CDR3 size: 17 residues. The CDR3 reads CASSQEGGVLGNYGYTF. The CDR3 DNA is TGTGCCAGCAGCCAAGAGGGCGGTGTCCTCGGTAACTATGGCTACACCTTC.

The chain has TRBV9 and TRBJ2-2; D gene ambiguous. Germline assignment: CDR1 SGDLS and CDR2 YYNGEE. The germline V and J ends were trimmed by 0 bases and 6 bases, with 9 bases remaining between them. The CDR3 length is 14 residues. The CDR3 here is CASSVVHTPGELFF. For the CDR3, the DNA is TGTGCCAGCAGCGTAGTCCATACCCCCGGGGAGCTGTTTTTT.